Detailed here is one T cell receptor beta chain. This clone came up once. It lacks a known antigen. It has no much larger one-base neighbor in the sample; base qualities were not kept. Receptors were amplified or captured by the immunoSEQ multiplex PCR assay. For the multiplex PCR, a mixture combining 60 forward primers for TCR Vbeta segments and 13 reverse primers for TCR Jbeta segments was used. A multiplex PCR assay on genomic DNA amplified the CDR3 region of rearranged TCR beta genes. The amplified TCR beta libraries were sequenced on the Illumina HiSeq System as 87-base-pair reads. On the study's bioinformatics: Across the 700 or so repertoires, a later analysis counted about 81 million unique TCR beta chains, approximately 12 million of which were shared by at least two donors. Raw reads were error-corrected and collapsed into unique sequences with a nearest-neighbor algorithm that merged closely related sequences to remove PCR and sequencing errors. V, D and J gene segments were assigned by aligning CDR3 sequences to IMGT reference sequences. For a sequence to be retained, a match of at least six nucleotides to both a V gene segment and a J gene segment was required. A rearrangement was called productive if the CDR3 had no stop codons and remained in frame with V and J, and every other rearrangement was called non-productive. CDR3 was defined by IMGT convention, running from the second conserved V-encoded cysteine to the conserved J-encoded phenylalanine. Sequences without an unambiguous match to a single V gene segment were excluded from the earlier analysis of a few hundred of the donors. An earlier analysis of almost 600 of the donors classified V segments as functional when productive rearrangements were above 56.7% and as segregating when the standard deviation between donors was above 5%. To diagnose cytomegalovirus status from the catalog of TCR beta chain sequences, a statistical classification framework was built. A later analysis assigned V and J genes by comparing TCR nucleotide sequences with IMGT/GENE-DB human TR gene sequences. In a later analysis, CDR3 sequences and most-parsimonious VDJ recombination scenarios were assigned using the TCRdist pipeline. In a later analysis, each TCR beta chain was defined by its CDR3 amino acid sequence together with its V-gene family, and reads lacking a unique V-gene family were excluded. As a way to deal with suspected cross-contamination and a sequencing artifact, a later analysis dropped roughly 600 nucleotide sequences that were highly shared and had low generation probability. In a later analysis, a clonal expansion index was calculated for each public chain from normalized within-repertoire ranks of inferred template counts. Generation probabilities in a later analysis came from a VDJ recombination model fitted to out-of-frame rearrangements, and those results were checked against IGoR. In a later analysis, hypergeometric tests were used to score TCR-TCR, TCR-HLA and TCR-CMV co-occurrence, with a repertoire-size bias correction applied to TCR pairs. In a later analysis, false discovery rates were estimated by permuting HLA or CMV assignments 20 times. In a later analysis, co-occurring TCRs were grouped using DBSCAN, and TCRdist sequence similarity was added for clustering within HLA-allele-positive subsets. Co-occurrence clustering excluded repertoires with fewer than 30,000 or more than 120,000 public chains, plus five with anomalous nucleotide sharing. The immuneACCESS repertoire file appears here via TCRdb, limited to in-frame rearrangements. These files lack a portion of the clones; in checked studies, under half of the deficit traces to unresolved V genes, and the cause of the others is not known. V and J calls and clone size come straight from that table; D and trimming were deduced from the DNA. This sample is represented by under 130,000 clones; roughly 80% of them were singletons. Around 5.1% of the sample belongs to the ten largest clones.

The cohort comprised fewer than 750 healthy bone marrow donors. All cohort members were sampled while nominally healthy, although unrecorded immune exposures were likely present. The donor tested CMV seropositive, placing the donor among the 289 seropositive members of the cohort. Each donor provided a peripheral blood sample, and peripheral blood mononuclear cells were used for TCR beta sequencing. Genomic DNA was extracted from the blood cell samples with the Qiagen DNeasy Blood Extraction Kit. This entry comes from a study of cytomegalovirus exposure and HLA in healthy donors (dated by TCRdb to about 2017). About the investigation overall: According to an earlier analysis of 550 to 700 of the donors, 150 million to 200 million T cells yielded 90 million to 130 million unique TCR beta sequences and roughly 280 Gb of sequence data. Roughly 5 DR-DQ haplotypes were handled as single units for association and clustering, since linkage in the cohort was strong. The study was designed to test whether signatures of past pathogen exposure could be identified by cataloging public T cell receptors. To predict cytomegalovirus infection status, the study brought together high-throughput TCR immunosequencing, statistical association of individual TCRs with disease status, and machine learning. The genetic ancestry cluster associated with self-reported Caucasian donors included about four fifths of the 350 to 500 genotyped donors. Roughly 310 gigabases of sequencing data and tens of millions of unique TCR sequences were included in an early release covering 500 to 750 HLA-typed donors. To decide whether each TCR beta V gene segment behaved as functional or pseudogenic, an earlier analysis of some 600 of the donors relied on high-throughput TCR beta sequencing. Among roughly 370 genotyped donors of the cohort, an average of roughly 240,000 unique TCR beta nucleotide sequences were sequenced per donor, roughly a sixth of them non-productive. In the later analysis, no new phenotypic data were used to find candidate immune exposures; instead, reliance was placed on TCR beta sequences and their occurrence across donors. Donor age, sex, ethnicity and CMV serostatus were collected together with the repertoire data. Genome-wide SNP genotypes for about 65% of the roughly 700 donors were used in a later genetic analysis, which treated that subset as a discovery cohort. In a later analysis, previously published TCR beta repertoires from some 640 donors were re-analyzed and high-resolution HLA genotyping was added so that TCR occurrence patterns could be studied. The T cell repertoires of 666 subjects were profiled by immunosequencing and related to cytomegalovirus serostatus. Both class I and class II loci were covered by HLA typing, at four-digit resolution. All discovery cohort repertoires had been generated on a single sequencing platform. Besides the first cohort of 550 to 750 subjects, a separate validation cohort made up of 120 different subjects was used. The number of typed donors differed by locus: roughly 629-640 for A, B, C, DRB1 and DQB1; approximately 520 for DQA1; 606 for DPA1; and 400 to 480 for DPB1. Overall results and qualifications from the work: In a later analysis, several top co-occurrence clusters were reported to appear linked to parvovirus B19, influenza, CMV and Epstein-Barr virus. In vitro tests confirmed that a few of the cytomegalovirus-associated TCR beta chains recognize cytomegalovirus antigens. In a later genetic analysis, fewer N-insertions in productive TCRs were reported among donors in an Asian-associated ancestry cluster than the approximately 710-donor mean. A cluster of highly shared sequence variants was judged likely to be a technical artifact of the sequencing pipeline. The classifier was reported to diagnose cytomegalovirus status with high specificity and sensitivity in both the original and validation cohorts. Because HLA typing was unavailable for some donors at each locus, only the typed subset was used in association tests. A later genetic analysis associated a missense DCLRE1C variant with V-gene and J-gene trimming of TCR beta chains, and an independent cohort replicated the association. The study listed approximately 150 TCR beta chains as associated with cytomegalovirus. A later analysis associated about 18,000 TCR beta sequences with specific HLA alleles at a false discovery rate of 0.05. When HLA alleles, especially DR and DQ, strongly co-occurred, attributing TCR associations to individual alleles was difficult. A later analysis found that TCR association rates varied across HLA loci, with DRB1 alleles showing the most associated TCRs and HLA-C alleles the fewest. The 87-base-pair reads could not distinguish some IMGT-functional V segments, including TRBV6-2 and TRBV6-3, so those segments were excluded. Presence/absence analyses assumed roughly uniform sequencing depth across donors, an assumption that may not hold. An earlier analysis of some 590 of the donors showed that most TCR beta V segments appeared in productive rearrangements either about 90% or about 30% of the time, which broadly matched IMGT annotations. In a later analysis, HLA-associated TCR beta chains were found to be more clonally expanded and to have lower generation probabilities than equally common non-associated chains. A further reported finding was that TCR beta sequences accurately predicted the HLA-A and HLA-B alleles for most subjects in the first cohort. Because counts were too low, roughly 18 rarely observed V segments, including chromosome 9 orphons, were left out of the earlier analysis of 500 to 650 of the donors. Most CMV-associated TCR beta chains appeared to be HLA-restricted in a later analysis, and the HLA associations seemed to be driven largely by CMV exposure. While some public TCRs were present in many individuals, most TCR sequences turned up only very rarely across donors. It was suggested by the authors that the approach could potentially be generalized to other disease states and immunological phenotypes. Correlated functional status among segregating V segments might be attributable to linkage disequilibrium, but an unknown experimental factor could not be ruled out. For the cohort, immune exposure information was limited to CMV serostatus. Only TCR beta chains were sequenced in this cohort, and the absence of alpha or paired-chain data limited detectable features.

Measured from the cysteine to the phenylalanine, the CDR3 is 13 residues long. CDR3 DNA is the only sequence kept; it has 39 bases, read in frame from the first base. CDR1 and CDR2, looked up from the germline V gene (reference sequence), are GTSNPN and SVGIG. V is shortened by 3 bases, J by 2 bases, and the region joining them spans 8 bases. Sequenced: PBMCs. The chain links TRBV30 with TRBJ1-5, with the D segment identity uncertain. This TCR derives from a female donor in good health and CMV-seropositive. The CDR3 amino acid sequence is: CAWSSQGNQPQHF. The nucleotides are TGTGCCTGGAGCTCCCAGGGCAATCAGCCCCAGCATTTT.